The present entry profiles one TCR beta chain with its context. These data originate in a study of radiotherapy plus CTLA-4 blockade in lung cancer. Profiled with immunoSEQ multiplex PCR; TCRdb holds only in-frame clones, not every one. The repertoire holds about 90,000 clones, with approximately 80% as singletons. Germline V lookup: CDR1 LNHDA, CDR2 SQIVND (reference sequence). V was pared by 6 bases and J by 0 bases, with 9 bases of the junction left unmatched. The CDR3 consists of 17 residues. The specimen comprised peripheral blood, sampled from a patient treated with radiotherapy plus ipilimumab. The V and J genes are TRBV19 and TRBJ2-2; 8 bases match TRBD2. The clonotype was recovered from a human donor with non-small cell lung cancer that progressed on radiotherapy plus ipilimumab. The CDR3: CASSPMWTSPNTGELFF. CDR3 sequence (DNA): TGTGCCAGTAGCCCGATGTGGACTAGCCCGAACACCGGGGAGCTGTTTTTT. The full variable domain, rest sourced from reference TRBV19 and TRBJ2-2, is DGGITQSPKYLFRKEGQNVTLSCEQNLNHDAMYWYRQDPGQGLRLIYYSQIVNDFQKGDIAEGYSVSREKKESFPLTVTSAQKNPTAFYLCASSPMWTSPNTGELFFGEGSRLTVL.